Presented here are 21 T cell receptor beta chains from one specimen sequenced in a study of CD8+ T cells in alopecia areata. Scientists pooled cutaneous lymph node cells and sorted them on CD4, CD8alpha, NKG2D, NKG2ACE and other markers. cDNA serving as the sequencing template came from extracted, reverse transcribed RNA. TCRdb's table, derived via immunoSEQ multiplex PCR, lists solely in-frame clones and lacks some. The sample gives 290,000 or so clones, none seen only once, and the top ten clones hold less than 1.5%. The sequenced sample was CD4+ T cells sorted from a lymph node. The receptors stem from a C3H/HeJ mouse with alopecia areata. The MHC haplotype of this mouse line is H2-k.

Concerning this clone: The gene names given are mouse names. The read ends 4 residues before the CDR3 terminus; that terminus is restored from the germline J gene. The chain couples TRBV19 to TRBJ2-5; D remains ambiguous. Germline V gene data show CDR1 as FNHDT and CDR2 as SITEND (reference sequence). The CDR3 extends over 14 amino acids. Deletions cut 0 bases from V and 0 bases from J, with 5 bases between. CDR3 region: CASSIDKNQDTQYF. Incomplete CDR3 DNA: TGTGCCAGCAGTATAGACAAAAACCAAGAC.

Points on this clone: Gene names refer to mouse genes. Coverage ceases 4 residues before the CDR3 finishes, and the germline J gene fills in the end. The chain links TRBV17 to TRBJ1-1; D may be TRBD1 (5 bases). Trimming stripped 1 base from V and 4 bases from J, with 7 bases between. The germline gives CDR1 MNHDT, CDR2 YYDKIL. This CDR3 spans 13 amino acids. The CDR3 here is CASSRVGGTEVFF. Partial CDR3 DNA: TGTGCTAGCAGTAGAGTGGGGGGCACA.

To note about this clone: The gene symbols are mouse symbols. The read terminates 4 residues before the CDR3 end, so the remaining end is supplied by the germline J gene. V is TRBV12-1 and J is TRBJ1-2; TRBD1 aligns across 7 bases. The CDR3 length is 14 residues. The V gene end was trimmed by 1 base and the J gene end by 4 bases; junction bases not matched to a gene: 5. Germline V gene data show CDR1 as SGHSN and CDR2 as HYEKVE. CDR3 DNA (partial): TGTGCCAGCTCTCTGACAGGGAGGGGCTCC. It translates to CASSLTGRGS. The full CDR3 is CASSLTGRGSDYTF.

This clone was found a few times. Genes and germline are mouse. The read halts 4 residues ahead of the CDR3 end, with the missing end drawn from the germline J gene. This CDR3 is also generated by other DNA sequences in the sample. The chain couples TRBV5 to TRBJ1-2; D gene unclear. Per germline, CDR1 LGHNA and CDR2 YNLKQL (reference sequence). The CDR3 contains 14 residues. Trimming stripped 0 bases from V and 0 bases from J, with 5 bases between. The covered CDR3 bases are TGTGCCAGCAGCCAAGACAGGACAAACTCC. Translated, it gives CASSQDRTNS. The entire CDR3 protein reads CASSQDRTNSDYTF.

As concerns this clone: Gene names and germline match the mouse. The read ends 4 residues shy of where the CDR3 ends; the end is completed using the germline J gene. Other nucleotide sequences in the sample specify the same CDR3. The chain joins TRBV13-3 to TRBJ2-5, with 8 bases aligning to TRBD1. Trimming cost V 5 bases and J 3 bases; bases outside gene matches: 2. CDR3 length: 13 amino acids. Per the germline V gene, CDR1 is NNHDY and CDR2 is SYVADS. The CDR3 sequence: CASRRQGQDTQYF. CDR3 DNA, as far as it was read: TGTGCCAGCAGAAGACAGGGGCAAGAC.

This clone showed up just a few times. Gene names and germline refer to mouse. The read is 4 residues too short to cover the CDR3 end, so that end is filled in from the germline J gene. The rearrangement uses TRBV5 and TRBJ1-2, with 8 bases matching TRBD1. Germline V lookup: CDR1 LGHNA, CDR2 YNLKQL (reference sequence). The CDR3 totals 14 residues. Trimming took 2 bases from V and 1 from J; bases not matched to a gene: 0. The CDR3 bases that were read are TGTGCCAGCAGCCAAACAGGGGGAAACTCC. It specifies CASSQTGGNS. The entire CDR3 reads CASSQTGGNSDYTF.

As concerns this clone: Mouse germline and gene names are used. With the read ending 4 residues before the CDR3 end, the germline J gene is used to fill in that end. This chain joins TRBV1 and TRBJ2-3; TRBD1 might be the D (6 bases). Trimming took off 1 base at V and 0 bases at J, with 14 bases between the two ends. The CDR3 has 17 residues. The germline V gene encodes CDR1 NSQYPW and CDR2 LRSPGD (reference sequence). Partial CDR3 DNA: TGCACCTGCAGTGCAGGGGCCGGGACAACTAGTGCAGAA. Residues: CTCSAGAGTTSAE. The entire CDR3 is CTCSAGAGTTSAETLYF.

The table lists this clone with many counts. The gene names given are mouse names. The read falls 4 residues short of the CDR3 end, and the missing part is taken from the germline J gene. Other DNA sequences within the sample encode an identical CDR3. The V and J genes are TRBV13-2 and TRBJ2-1, with a weak D call TRBD2 (5 bases). Germline loops: CDR1 NNHNN, CDR2 SYGAGS (reference sequence). The V end lost 0 bases, the J end lost 1 base, and 5 bases lay between the germline ends. The CDR3 sequence is 14 residues long. The covered CDR3 bases are TGTGCCAGCGGTGATGCTGGGAACTATGCT. Its translation: CASGDAGNYA. The whole CDR3 sequence reads CASGDAGNYAEQFF.

For this clone: Gene names refer to mouse genes. The read terminates 4 residues before the CDR3 end, so the remaining end is supplied by the germline J gene. The rearrangement uses TRBV17 and TRBJ1-1; D is possibly TRBD1 (6 bases). The V end was cut by 6 bases, the J end by 3 bases, with 14 bases between. Germline CDR1 reads MNHDT; CDR2 reads YYDKIL. The CDR3 consists of 14 residues. The CDR3 DNA, read in part, is TGTGCTAGCAGGAGAAGGGGGGCGGACACA. Protein product: CASRRRGADT. The whole CDR3 is CASRRRGADTEVFF. Together with reference TRBV17 and TRBJ1-1, the CDR3 gives the full variable domain: DTTVKQNPRYKLARVGKPVNLICSQTMNHDTMYWYQKKPNQAPKLLLFYYDKILNREADTFEKFQSSRPNNSFCSLYIGSAGLEYSAMYLCASRRRGADTEVFFGKGTRLTVV.

This clone appeared a few times. All gene names here are mouse names. The sequenced fragment ends 4 residues before the CDR3 boundary, so the rest is inferred from the germline J gene. This chain joins TRBV31 and TRBJ1-1, with 7 bases fitting TRBD1. The germline gives CDR1 GKSSPN, CDR2 SITVG. This CDR3 contains 13 residues. The sequenced part of the CDR3 DNA is TGTGCCTGGAGTCCCATGGGACAGACA. It translates to CAWSPMGQT. The full CDR3 protein reads CAWSPMGQTEVFF.

This clone was counted between two and nine times. All gene names here are mouse names. The read halts 4 residues ahead of the CDR3 end, with the missing end drawn from the germline J gene. The rearrangement uses TRBV31 and TRBJ2-7, with 11 bases lining up with TRBD2. Germline trimming cut 4 bases from V and 0 bases from J; bases unmatched to any gene: 5. The CDR3 totals 15 residues. Germline V lookup: CDR1 GKSSPN, CDR2 SITVG. The CDR3 bases that were read are TGTGCCTGGAAACGGGACTGGGGGAGCTCCTAT. This translates into CAWKRDWGSSY. The complete CDR3 sequence is CAWKRDWGSSYEQYF.

The sample holds a few counts of this clone. Genes here carry mouse names. Read sequence stops 4 residues before the CDR3 end, and the germline J gene provides the missing end. This chain links TRBV29 with TRBJ2-5; D possibly corresponds to TRBD1 (5 bases). The CDR3 totals 13 residues. Germline V lookup: CDR1 MSHET, CDR2 SYDVDS. The CDR3 loop is CASSSGKGDTQYF. The covered CDR3 bases are TGTGCTAGCAGTTCAGGGAAGGGGGAC.

A remark on this clone: The germline and genes are mouse ones. The read falls 4 residues short of the CDR3 end, and the missing part is taken from the germline J gene. This chain links TRBV17 with TRBJ2-7, with 10 bases fitting TRBD2. There are 15 residues in the CDR3. Germline V gene sequence: CDR1 MNHDT, CDR2 YYDKIL. Incomplete CDR3 DNA: TGTGCTAGCAGTAGAGATCCTGGGGGGGCATAT. Amino acid sequence: CASSRDPGGAY. The whole CDR3 is CASSRDPGGAYEQYF.

This clone has just a few counts. The genes are named according to mouse. The covered CDR3 bases are TGCACCTGCAGTGAGACTGGGGCCAACCAAGAC. Its protein product is CTCSETGANQD. The CDR3 reads in full as CTCSETGANQDTQYF. The chain is built from TRBV1 and TRBJ2-5, with 8 bases matching TRBD2. The CDR3 is cut off 4 residues early in the read; its end comes from the germline J gene. The germline gives CDR1 NSQYPW, CDR2 LRSPGD (reference sequence). Germline trimming cut 4 bases from V and 0 bases from J; bases unmatched to any gene: 3. The CDR3 is 15 amino acids.

Ten or more counts support this clone. The gene names given are mouse names. Coverage ceases 4 residues before the CDR3 finishes, and the germline J gene fills in the end. Additional DNA sequences in this sample encode the identical CDR3. The rearrangement joins TRBV1 to TRBJ1-1; no definite D call. The CDR3 covers 12 residues. Germline CDR1 is NSQYPW and CDR2 is LRSPGD (reference sequence). CDR3 in amino acids: CTCSAVQTEVFF. CDR3 bases read: TGCACCTGCAGTGCAGTACAAACA.

Regarding this clone: Genes here carry mouse names. The read finishes 3 residues shy of the CDR3 end, and the germline J gene is used to complete it. The chain couples TRBV19 to TRBJ1-6, with TRBD1 identical over 9 bases. TRBJ1-6 is identified as an open reading frame with a role that is uncertain. V trimming: 4 bases; J trimming: 7 bases; junction bases outside the gene matches: 6. Germline V gene lookup returns CDR1 FNHDT and CDR2 SITEND (reference sequence). The CDR3 is 15 amino acids. The covered CDR3 bases are TGTGCCAGCAGTTGGACAGGGGCCGGGAATTCGCCC. It yields the protein CASSWTGAGNSP. The CDR3 as a whole reads CASSWTGAGNSPLYF.

The sample holds a few counts of this clone. Gene names are the mouse ones. The read falls 4 residues short of the CDR3 end, and the missing part is taken from the germline J gene. The chain is built from TRBV19 and TRBJ2-3, with 7 bases fitting TRBD1. Losses at the gene ends were 4 bases for V and 1 base for J; bases not matched to a gene: 6. Germline CDR1 is FNHDT and CDR2 is SITEND (reference sequence). CDR3 length: 15 residues. CDR3 residues: CASSRGQVGAETLYF. The sequenced CDR3 bases are TGTGCCAGCAGTCGAGGACAGGTTGGTGCAGAA.

Notes on this clone: Any gene name here is a mouse gene name. The missing CDR3 end, 4 residues past where the read stops, is filled in from the germline J gene. The rearrangement uses TRBV19 and TRBJ2-7; 10 positions match TRBD2. The CDR3 loop spans 15 amino acids. Trimming removed 0 bases from V and 0 bases from J; junction bases left unmatched: 0. The germline V gene encodes CDR1 FNHDT and CDR2 SITEND (reference sequence). The sequenced part of the CDR3 DNA is TGTGCCAGCAGTATAGCTGGGGGGGCCTCCTAT. Protein product: CASSIAGGASY. The CDR3 in full is CASSIAGGASYEQYF.

With respect to this clone: Mouse gene names and germline throughout. The CDR3 goes on 4 residues after the read ends, and that part is filled in from the germline J gene. Other DNA sequences in this sample translate to the same CDR3. The chain is built from TRBV13-1 and TRBJ2-7; D is unresolved. Germline CDR1 reads NSHNY; CDR2 reads SYGAGN. The CDR3 is made up of 12 amino acids. CDR3 protein: CASSDRQYEQYF. The sequenced part of the CDR3 DNA is TGTGCCAGCAGTGATCGCCAGTAT.

About this clone: Gene names are the mouse ones. Coverage ceases 4 residues before the CDR3 finishes, and the germline J gene fills in the end. The chain links TRBV13-3 to TRBJ2-3, with TRBD2 identical over 8 bases. Germline CDR1 and CDR2: NNHDY and SYVADS. The CDR3 spans 14 residues. V trimming: 5 bases; J trimming: 0 bases; junction bases outside the gene matches: 2. Here the CDR3 reads CASRGLDSAETLYF. The part of the CDR3 DNA that was read is TGTGCCAGCAGGGGACTGGATAGTGCAGAA.

The table lists this clone with a few counts. Any gene name here is a mouse gene name. With the read ending 4 residues before the CDR3 end, the germline J gene is used to fill in that end. The rearrangement links TRBV29 to TRBJ2-7; D gene unclear. Germline CDR1 and CDR2: MSHET and SYDVDS. The CDR3 is 11 amino acids. CDR3 DNA (partial): TGTGCTAGCAGAACAAATTAT. Protein sequence: CASRTNY. The full CDR3 protein is CASRTNYEQYF.